This record concerns one TCR beta chain sequence. Its target is not known. Germline CDR1 and CDR2: SEHNR and FQNEAQ (reference sequence). V was cut by 1 base and J by 6 bases, with 6 bases left in between. CDR3 size: 12 residues. This record belongs to a study of blood T cells in healthy people across ages. Points from the study as a whole: The study could not conclusively compare naive and antigen-experienced cells, given its unsorted PBMCs. Versus aged donors, long-lived donors had higher diversity and more naive CD4+ cells.

Peripheral blood was drawn, ten milliliters per donor. Next came a second PCR, run for about 6 to 12 cycles, which used a sample-barcoded 5' primer along with a J-beta primer mix. TCRdb re-called the 5' RACE reads with MiXCR, one entry per CDR3 protein. The top ten clones hold more than 35% of a sample with approximately 690,000 distinct CDR3 sequences, 58% of them seen once. The chain is built from TRBV7-9 and TRBJ1-2; D gene unclear. Sequenced input: blood. The receptor's source is a man in his sixties in good health. The CDR3 region has the DNA TGTGCCAGCAGCTTAGAAGGGCATGGCTACACCTTC. As protein: CASSLEGHGYTF.